Presented here are 32 T cell receptor beta chains from one specimen sequenced in a study of read filtering for tumor transcriptome and immune sequencing. The library was built from roughly 400 ng RNA with molecular barcoded adaptors for alpha/delta and beta/gamma chains. Each CDR3 protein is one row after TCRdb ran MiXCR on the reads. The data show approximately 150,000 distinct CDR3 sequences, with over 10% seen just once and 7% to 9% held by the top ten. The sequenced sample was a population of CD138-negative cells sorted from bone marrow. Every receptor here comes from a donor aged 40 or over with multiple myeloma.

This clonotype was seen many times. The chain employs TRBV5-1 and TRBJ1-1; D remains unclear. V was clipped by 0 bases and J by 0 bases, with 27 bases between them. The CDR3 length is 21 residues. Per germline, CDR1 SGHRS and CDR2 YFSETQ. This CDR3 is CASSLAHRGYPRPPMNTEAFF. The CDR3 DNA follows: TGCGCCAGCAGCTTGGCCCACCGTGGTTATCCCCGCCCACCCATGAACACTGAAGCTTTCTTT.

This clonotype came up a few times. This sequence joins TRBV12-3 or TRBV12-4 and TRBJ2-5, with TRBD1 matching 8 bases. The junction had 6 bases not matched to a gene; V was cut back by 7 bases and J by 5 bases. The CDR3 contains 13 residues. The CDR3 DNA follows: TGTGCCAGCACCTCGACAGGGGCCGAGACCCAGTACTTC. Protein product: CASTSTGAETQYF.

Ten or more counts support this clonotype. The CDR3 sequence is CASSLGFSGNTEAFF. The CDR3 DNA follows: TGCGCCAGCAGCTTGGGGTTCAGCGGGAACACTGAAGCTTTCTTT. The chain carries TRBV5-1 and TRBJ1-1; no reliable D call. Germline V CDR1 and CDR2: SGHRS, YFSETQ. This CDR3 is 15 amino acids long. The germline V and J ends were trimmed by 0 bases and 1 base, with 10 bases remaining between them.

As concerns this clonotype: A read error may be the cause here, since a much bigger clone is one base away. The CDR3 protein is CSVVDLAYEQYF. The CDR3 DNA reads as TGCAGCGTTGTGGACCTTGCCTACGAGCAGTACTTC. The rearrangement joins TRBV29-1 to TRBJ2-7; D is unclear. The CDR3 contains 12 residues. Germline loops: CDR1 SQVTM, CDR2 ANQGSEA. V lost 4 bases and J 2 bases, leaving 9 bases between the germline ends.

About this clonotype itself: A much more abundant neighbour one base away suggests this may be a read error. The chain carries TRBV6-1 and TRBJ2-7; the D is unclear. The V end was cut by 0 bases, the J end by 5 bases, with 14 bases between. The CDR3 covers 15 residues. The germline V gene encodes CDR1 MNHNS and CDR2 SASEGT. Here the CDR3 DNA reads TGTGCCAGCAGTGAAGCCTGGGTAATGGGGAACGAGCAGTACTTC. Translating gives CASSEAWVMGNEQYF.

This clonotype showed up many times. The chain links TRBV29-1 to TRBJ2-1; D is perhaps TRBD1 (6 bases). V lost 0 bases to trimming and J lost 6 bases, with 15 bases between them. The CDR3 has 15 residues. Germline V gives CDR1 SQVTM, CDR2 ANQGSEA. The CDR3 DNA reads as TGCAGCGTTGAAGAGTTTATTGGACAGTTCAATGAGCAGTTCTTC. Its translation: CSVEEFIGQFNEQFF.

To note about this clonotype: This clone may be a read error of a much larger clone one base away. V and J are TRBV5-1 and TRBJ2-3, with 7 bases aligning to TRBD1. This CDR3 spans 13 amino acids. Trimming removed 5 bases from V and 5 bases from J; junction bases left unmatched: 5. Germline V lookup: CDR1 SGHRS, CDR2 YFSETQ. CDR3 loop: CASRVTGEDTQYF. For the CDR3, the DNA is TGCGCCAGCAGGGTAACAGGGGAAGATACGCAGTATTTT.

The sample holds many counts of this clonotype. The genes are TRBV7-3 and TRBJ1-1, with TRBD1 matching 8 bases. The V and J ends lost 2 bases and 1 base, in that order; junction bases with no gene match: 3. The CDR3 extends over 15 amino acids. CDR1 is SGHTA, CDR2 FQGTGA, per germline. The CDR3 DNA reads TGTGCCAGCAGCTTAGGGGGGACAGGGAACACTGAAGCTTTCTTT. Amino acids: CASSLGGTGNTEAFF.

This clonotype was counted ten times or more. This rearrangement joins TRBV9 to TRBJ2-1; a weak D match, TRBD2 (6 bases). In germline, CDR1 is SGDLS, CDR2 YYNGEE. This CDR3 comprises 16 residues. Between the trimmed V and J ends, which lost 3 bases and 0 bases, there was a span of 13 bases. The CDR3 DNA sequence: TGTGCCAGCAGCGGAACACCTAGCGACTCCTACAATGAGCAGTTCTTC. Encoded protein: CASSGTPSDSYNEQFF.

This clonotype was observed a handful of times. This chain links TRBV5-4 with TRBJ1-1; D perhaps matches TRBD1 (6 bases). V was clipped by 0 bases and J by 3 bases, with 9 bases between them. This CDR3 comprises 14 residues. CDR1 is SGHNT, CDR2 YYREEE, per germline (reference sequence). The CDR3 protein is CASSLEGQDTEAFF. The CDR3 bases are TGTGCCAGCAGCTTGGAGGGACAAGACACTGAAGCTTTCTTT.

For this clonotype: A single base separates this from a much larger clone, so it may be a read error. The rearrangement uses TRBV12-3 or TRBV12-4 and TRBJ1-4; D gene uncertain. The CDR3 is 13 amino acids. Trimming cost V 3 bases and J 10 bases, with 12 bases left between them. The CDR3: CASSFMDGGKLFF. As DNA, the CDR3 is TGTGCCAGCAGTTTTATGGACGGAGGAAAACTGTTTTTT.

This clonotype was seen at least ten times. This chain links TRBV7-9 with TRBJ1-5; the D is unclear. Germline V gene lookup returns CDR1 SEHNR and CDR2 FQNEAQ (reference sequence). Trimming pared 5 bases from V and 0 bases from J, leaving 2 bases between. This CDR3 is built from 12 residues. CDR3 bases: TGTGCCAGCAGCAATAGCAATCAGCCCCAGCATTTT. Protein product: CASSNSNQPQHF. Based on the CDR3 plus reference TRBV7-9 and TRBJ1-5, the full variable domain is DTGVSQNPRHKITKRGQNVTFRCDPISEHNRLYWYRQTLGQGPEFLTYFQNEAQLEKSRLLSDRFSAERPKGSFSTLEIQRTEQGDSAMYLCASSNSNQPQHFGDGTRLSIL.

The table lists this clonotype with a few counts. The chain recombines TRBV12-3 or TRBV12-4 with TRBJ1-5; 8 bases match TRBD1. This CDR3 contains 16 residues. With 0 bases clipped from V and 3 bases from J, the junction kept 4 bases outside the gene matches. This chain's CDR3 is CASSLAGQGNNQPQHF. CDR3 coding DNA: TGTGCCAGCAGTTTAGCAGGACAGGGCAACAATCAGCCCCAGCATTTT.

The chain is built from TRBV7-9 and TRBJ2-6, with D possibly matching TRBD1 (5 bases). The V gene's germline CDR1 is SEHNR and CDR2 FQNEAQ (reference sequence). The CDR3 consists of 16 residues. V was pared by 7 bases and J by 0 bases, with 13 bases between. Written as DNA, the CDR3 is TGTGCCAGCACCACCTCCAGGGTCTCTGGGGCCAACGTCCTGACTTTC. This codes for CASTTSRVSGANVLTF.

This clonotype was detected ten times or more. V and J are TRBV7-9 and TRBJ2-3; D might be TRBD1 or TRBD2, each matching 5 bases. This CDR3 comprises 15 residues. Germline-derived CDR1 and CDR2 are SEHNR and FQNEAQ (reference sequence). Trimming took off 1 base at V and 6 bases at J, with 14 bases between the two ends. DNA for the CDR3: TGTGCCAGCAGCTTAGTGGGACCTCCCCTGGATACGCAGTATTTT. As protein: CASSLVGPPLDTQYF.

In this sample, this clonotype turned up many times. The chain is built from TRBV24-1 and TRBJ2-2; 14 bases agree with TRBD2. The CDR3 totals 17 residues. V lost 9 bases and J lost 6; bases outside the gene matches: 11. The germline V gene encodes CDR1 KGHDR and CDR2 SFDVKD. The DNA for the CDR3 is TGTGCCACCGCCGGACTAGCGGGAGGAACGGTGCCCGGGGAGCTGTTTTTT. This translates into CATAGLAGGTVPGELFF.

This clonotype was seen at least ten times. This chain's CDR3 is CASSQYYEQYF. The CDR3 DNA reads as TGTGCCAGCAGCCAATACTACGAGCAGTACTTC. V and J are TRBV7-8 and TRBJ2-7; no clear D. Trimming took 5 bases from V and 3 from J, leaving 5 bases between them. The CDR3 sequence is 11 residues long. Per germline, CDR1 SGHVS and CDR2 FQNEAQ.

This clonotype was counted only a few times. The junction departs from germline at one end; a sequencing error may be responsible. J is TRBJ2-2 and V is TRBV7-2; 7 nucleotides line up with TRBD1. The CDR3 has 15 amino acids. Germline V CDR1 and CDR2: SGHTA, FQGNSA. The CDR3 sequence: CAGKPGGPNTGELFF. DNA for the CDR3: TGCGCCGGCAAACCAGGGGGTCCGAACACCGGGGAGCTGTTTTTT. The full variable domain, completed using reference TRBV7-2 and TRBJ2-2, is GAGVSQSPSNKVTEKGKDVELRCDPISGHTALYWYRQSLGQGLEFLIYFQGNSAPDKSGLPSDRFSAERTGGSVSTLTIQRTQQEDSAVYLCAGKPGGPNTGELFFGEGSRLTVL.

This clonotype was detected a few times. The chain employs TRBV7-9 and TRBJ2-5; D may be TRBD2 (5 bases). V gave up 1 base and J gave up 5 bases, with 11 bases separating them. CDR1 and CDR2 from the germline V gene are SEHNR and FQNEAQ (reference sequence). The CDR3 has 14 residues. CDR3 sequence (DNA): TGTGCCAGCAGCTTAGATTTAGCGAGGGAGACCCAGTACTTC. It codes for CASSLDLARETQYF.

This clonotype has at least ten counts. The chain is built from TRBV4-1 and TRBJ2-1; D is ambiguous. The V gene lost 0 bases and the J gene lost 6 bases, with 6 bases spanning the gap. The germline CDR1 and CDR2 sequences are MGHRA and YSYEKL. The CDR3 runs to 13 residues. DNA of the CDR3: TGCGCCAGCAGCCAAGAGCCCGGCAATGAGCAGTTCTTC. Encoded protein: CASSQEPGNEQFF.

This clonotype was found many times. The genes are TRBV7-9 and TRBJ1-1; D possibly corresponds to TRBD1 (5 bases). Trimming pared 4 bases from V and 5 bases from J, leaving 11 bases between. Germline CDR1 reads SEHNR; CDR2 reads FQNEAQ (reference sequence). The CDR3 sequence is 13 residues long. DNA of the CDR3: TGTGCCAGCAGCTATGACGAGGGGACTGAAGCTTTCTTT. It specifies CASSYDEGTEAFF.

There are many counts of this clonotype. The CDR3 protein is CASGLYGDEQYF. The CDR3 nucleotides read TGTGCTAGTGGTTTGTACGGGGACGAGCAGTACTTC. The chain joins TRBV12-5 to TRBJ2-7, with TRBD2 as a possible D gene (5 bases). This CDR3 region has 12 residues. CDR1 LGHNT and CDR2 FRNRAP come from the germline V gene. V lost 2 bases and J lost 5, with 7 bases in between.

This clonotype was observed at least ten times. The chain joins TRBV13 to TRBJ1-5, with 11 positions matching TRBD1. The junction had 4 bases not matched to a gene; V was cut back by 3 bases and J by 6 bases. The germline CDR1 and CDR2 sequences are PRHDT and FYEKMQ (reference sequence). This CDR3 is built from 15 residues. DNA of the CDR3: TGTGCCAGCAGCTTGGGACAGGGGGTAGGTCAGCCCCAGCATTTT. Amino acids: CASSLGQGVGQPQHF.

In its sample, this clonotype was seen many times. This chain joins TRBV7-2 and TRBJ2-5; 10 positions match TRBD2. The germline V gene has CDR1 SGHTA and CDR2 FQGNSA. After removal of 6 bases from V and 5 bases from J, the junction contained 9 bases not matched to a gene. This CDR3 region has 15 residues. The CDR3 DNA reads as TGTGCCAGCAGGCTAGCGGGAGTTCGAGAGGAGACCCAGTACTTC. Protein sequence: CASRLAGVREETQYF.

This chain connects TRBV11-3 to TRBJ1-2; D is undetermined. Germline CDR1 SGHNT, CDR2 YENEEA. CDR3 length: 14 amino acids. V lost 2 bases and J 8 bases, leaving 15 bases between the germline ends. The CDR3 nucleotides read TGTGCCAGCAGCTTACAGGCCGTAGGATCCGGCTACACCTTC. Translation gives CASSLQAVGSGYTF.

This clonotype has ten or more counts. The gene calls are TRBV12-5 and TRBJ2-1; TRBD1 might be the D (7 bases). Germline V CDR1 and CDR2: LGHNT, FRNRAP. The V gene lost 1 base and the J gene lost 15 bases, with 13 bases spanning the gap. CDR3 size: 12 residues. CDR3 DNA sequence: TGTGCTAGTGGTTTGGACCACAGGGGACTGTTCTTC. Translating it yields CASGLDHRGLFF.

The table lists this clonotype with many counts. The V gene is TRBV9, the J gene TRBJ2-3; D remains unclear. The CDR3 contains 14 residues. Deletions cut 3 bases from V and 4 bases from J, with 12 bases between. CDR1 and CDR2 from the germline V gene are SGDLS and YYNGEE. In DNA form, the CDR3 reads TGTGCCAGCAGCGCAGTCGTGGTTTCAGATACGCAGTATTTT. It encodes CASSAVVVSDTQYF.

The rearrangement joins TRBV12-5 to TRBJ1-3; TRBD1 matches at 7 bases. V lost 6 bases and J lost 7; bases outside the gene matches: 12. The V gene's germline CDR1 is LGHNT and CDR2 FRNRAP. The CDR3 has 15 residues. DNA of the CDR3: TGTGCTAGTGGACTCGATCGGACAGGTGGGAACACCATATATTTT. This codes for CASGLDRTGGNTIYF. Complete variable domain (other parts from reference TRBV12-5 and TRBJ1-3): DARVTQTPRHKVTEMGQEVTMRCQPILGHNTVFWYRQTMMQGLELLAYFRNRAPLDDSGMPKDRFSAEMPDATLATLKIQPSEPRDSAVYFCASGLDRTGGNTIYFGEGSWLTVV.

As concerns this clonotype: Being one base from a much bigger clone, this may be a read error. The V call is TRBV7-8, the J call TRBJ2-5; 7 positions match TRBD1. CDR3 length: 14 amino acids. Germline CDR1 reads SGHVS; CDR2 reads FQNEAQ. In DNA, the CDR3 is TGTGCCAGCGGCTTAATGGGACAGCCCGAGACCCAGTACTTC. Its protein is CASGLMGQPETQYF.

This clonotype came up many times. The J gene is TRBJ2-2, the V gene TRBV19, with 9 bases identical to TRBD1. V lost 4 bases to trimming and J lost 2 bases; unmatched junction nucleotides: 2. This CDR3 is 15 amino acids long. Germline lookup yields CDR1 LNHDA and CDR2 SQIVND (reference sequence). DNA of the CDR3: TGTGCCAGTAGTAGGGGACAGGGAAACACCGGGGAGCTGTTTTTT. Protein product: CASSRGQGNTGELFF. Complete variable domain (other parts from reference TRBV19 and TRBJ2-2): DGGITQSPKYLFRKEGQNVTLSCEQNLNHDAMYWYRQDPGQGLRLIYYSQIVNDFQKGDIAEGYSVSREKKESFPLTVTSAQKNPTAFYLCASSRGQGNTGELFFGEGSRLTVL.

This clonotype occurred many times. CDR3 nucleotide sequence: TGTGCCAGCAGACCGTCCCCGGGCGGGAGGGCAGTTGAGCAGTTCTTC. Its translation: CASRPSPGGRAVEQFF. The chain combines TRBV6-2 or TRBV6-3 with TRBJ2-1, with 9 bases lining up with TRBD2. CDR1 and CDR2 (germline): MNHEY, SVGEGT. With 6 bases clipped from V and 9 bases from J, the junction kept 15 bases outside the gene matches. CDR3 length: 16 amino acids.

J is TRBJ2-1 and V is TRBV6-5; unclear D gene. The CDR3 is made up of 15 amino acids. The V gene's germline CDR1 is MNHEY and CDR2 SVGAGI. V dropped 5 bases and J dropped 0 bases, with 11 bases sitting between them. The CDR3 sequence is CASSRRRSSYNEQFF. CDR3 sequence (DNA): TGTGCCAGCAGTCGTAGGCGGAGCTCCTACAATGAGCAGTTCTTC.